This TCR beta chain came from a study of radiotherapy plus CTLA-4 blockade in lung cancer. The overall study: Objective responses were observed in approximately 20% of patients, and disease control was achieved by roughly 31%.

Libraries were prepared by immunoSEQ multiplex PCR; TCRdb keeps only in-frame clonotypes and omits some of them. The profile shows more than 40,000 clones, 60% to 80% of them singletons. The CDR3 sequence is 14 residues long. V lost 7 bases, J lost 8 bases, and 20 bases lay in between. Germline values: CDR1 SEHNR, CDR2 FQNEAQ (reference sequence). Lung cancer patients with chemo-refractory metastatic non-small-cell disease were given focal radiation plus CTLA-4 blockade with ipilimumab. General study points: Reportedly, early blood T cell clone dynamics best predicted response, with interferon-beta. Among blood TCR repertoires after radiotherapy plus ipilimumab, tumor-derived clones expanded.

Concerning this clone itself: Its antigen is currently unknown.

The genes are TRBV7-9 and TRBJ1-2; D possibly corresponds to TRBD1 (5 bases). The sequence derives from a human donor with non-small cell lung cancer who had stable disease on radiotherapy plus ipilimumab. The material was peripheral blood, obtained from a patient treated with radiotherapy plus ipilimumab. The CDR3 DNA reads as TGTGCCAGCACCTCGGGACGTCAAAAGGGGGGCTACACCTTC. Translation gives CASTSGRQKGGYTF.